This record concerns one T cell receptor (beta chain) sequence. Its antigen is unknown. This sample is drawn from a study of tumor-infiltrating lymphocytes in primary liver carcinoma. From 450 to 550 ng total RNA, TCR beta cDNA was generated with a primer in the constant region. Slightly modified ARM-PCR served as the procedure for the TCR beta libraries. These libraries came from three rounds of nested multiplex PCR. TRBV1-TRBV30 forward primers and a C-beta reverse primer were used in the first two PCR rounds, which each ran for about 11 cycles. TCRdb independently ran MiXCR on the multiplex PCR reads; one entry per CDR3 protein. The repertoire holds 90,000 to 150,000 distinct CDR3 sequences, with approximately 68% as singletons. Co-extraction yielded RNA and DNA from around 20-30 mg of unsorted bulk tissue. Trimming cost V 7 bases and J 7 bases, with 10 bases left between them. This CDR3 has 11 amino acids. Germline V gives CDR1 MNHEY, CDR2 SVGEGT.

Study outcomes and limitations: Compared with tumor region pairs, tumor-adjacent and tumor-blood pairs overlapped less.

Input material: tumor-adjacent normal liver tissue. This chain connects TRBV6-2 or TRBV6-3 to TRBJ1-2; unclear D gene. The clonotype was recovered from an older woman with primary liver carcinoma and hepatitis B virus infection. Here the CDR3 DNA reads TGTGCCAGCATGACGGGAGTTGGCTACACCTTC. It specifies CASMTGVGYTF.